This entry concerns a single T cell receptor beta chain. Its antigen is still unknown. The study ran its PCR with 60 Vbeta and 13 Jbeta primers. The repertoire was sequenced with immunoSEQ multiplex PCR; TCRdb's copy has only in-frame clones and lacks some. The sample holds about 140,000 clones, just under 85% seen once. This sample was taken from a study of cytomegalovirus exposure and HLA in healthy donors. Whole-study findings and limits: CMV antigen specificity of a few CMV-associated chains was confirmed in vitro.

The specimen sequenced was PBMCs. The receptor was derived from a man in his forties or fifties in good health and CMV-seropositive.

The CDR3, as DNA: TGTGCCAGCAGTGGTGGAGTGGACATTCAGTACTTC. It specifies CASSGGVDIQYF. The chain carries TRBV2 and TRBJ2-4; D not resolved. The germline CDR1 and CDR2 sequences are SNHLY and FYNNEI. Trimming cost V 4 bases and J 8 bases, with 9 bases left between them. The CDR3 has 12 residues.